The sample holds many counts of the clone carrying this TCR beta chain. Its antigen remains unknown. Trimming cost V 3 bases and J 0 bases, with 9 bases left between them. CDR3 length: 14 residues. Germline V CDR1 and CDR2: SEHNR, FQNEAQ (reference sequence). cDNA was made from approximately 0.55 ug RNA using alpha and beta constant primers. Alpha and beta chain libraries were made separately by chain-specific third strand synthesis with multiplexing indices. In TCRdb, the 5' RACE reads were re-called with MiXCR into one record per CDR3 protein. The sample yields 15,000 to 18,000 distinct CDR3 sequences, approximately 7% seen once. This specimen belongs to a study of HIV-infected patients and healthy controls. The repertoire came from unfractionated whole blood and reflected all unsorted peripheral T cells. General study points: Healthy controls carried many MAIT alpha-chain CDR3s, while HIV+ repertoires had few. Eight alpha and eight beta V genes differed significantly in mean usage between HIV-infected patients and controls.

The receptor was isolated from an adult in good health. The sample consisted of blood. The chain couples TRBV7-9 to TRBJ2-7; no clear D. The CDR3 sequence: CASSFDQSSYEQYF. CDR3 nucleotides: TGTGCCAGCAGCTTCGACCAGAGCTCCTACGAGCAGTACTTC.